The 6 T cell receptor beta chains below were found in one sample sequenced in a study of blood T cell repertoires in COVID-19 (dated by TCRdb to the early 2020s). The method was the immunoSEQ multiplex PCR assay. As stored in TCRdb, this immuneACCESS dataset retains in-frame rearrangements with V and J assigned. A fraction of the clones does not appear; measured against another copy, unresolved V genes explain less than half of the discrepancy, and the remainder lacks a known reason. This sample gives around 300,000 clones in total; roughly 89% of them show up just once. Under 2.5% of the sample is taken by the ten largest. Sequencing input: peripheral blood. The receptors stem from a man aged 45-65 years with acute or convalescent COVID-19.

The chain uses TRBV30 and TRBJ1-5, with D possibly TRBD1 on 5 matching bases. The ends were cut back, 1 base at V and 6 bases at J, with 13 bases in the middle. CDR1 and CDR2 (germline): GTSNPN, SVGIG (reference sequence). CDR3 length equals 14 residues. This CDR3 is CAWSAGGRGQPQHF. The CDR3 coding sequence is TGTGCCTGGAGTGCGGGGGGACGGGGTCAGCCCCAGCATTTT.

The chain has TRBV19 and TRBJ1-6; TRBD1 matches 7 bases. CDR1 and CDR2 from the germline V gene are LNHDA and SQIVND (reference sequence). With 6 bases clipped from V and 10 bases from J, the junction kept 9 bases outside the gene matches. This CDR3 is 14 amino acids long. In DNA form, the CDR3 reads TGTGCCAGTAGCCCGCGGGACAGCCGATCACCCCTCCACTTT. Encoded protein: CASSPRDSRSPLHF. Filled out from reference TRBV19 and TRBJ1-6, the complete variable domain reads DGGITQSPKYLFRKEGQNVTLSCEQNLNHDAMYWYRQDPGQGLRLIYYSQIVNDFQKGDIAEGYSVSREKKESFPLTVTSAQKNPTAFYLCASSPRDSRSPLHFGNGTRLTVT.

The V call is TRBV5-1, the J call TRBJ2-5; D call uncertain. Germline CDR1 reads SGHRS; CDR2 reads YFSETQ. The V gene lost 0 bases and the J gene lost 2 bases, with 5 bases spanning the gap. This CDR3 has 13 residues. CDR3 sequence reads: CASSLVPQETQYF. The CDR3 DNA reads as TGCGCCAGCAGCTTGGTTCCGCAAGAGACCCAGTACTTC.

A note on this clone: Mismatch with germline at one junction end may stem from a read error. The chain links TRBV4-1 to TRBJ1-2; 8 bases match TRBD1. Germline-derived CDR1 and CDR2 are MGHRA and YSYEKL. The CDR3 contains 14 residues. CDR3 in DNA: TGCGCCAGCAGCCTGCGGACAGGGAACTCTGGCTACACCTTC. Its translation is CASSLRTGNSGYTF.

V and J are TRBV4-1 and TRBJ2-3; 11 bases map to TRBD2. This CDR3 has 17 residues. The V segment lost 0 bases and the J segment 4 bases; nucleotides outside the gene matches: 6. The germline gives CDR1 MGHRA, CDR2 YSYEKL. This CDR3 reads CASSQELLAGGSDTQYF. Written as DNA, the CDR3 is TGCGCCAGCAGCCAAGAGCTGCTAGCGGGGGGTTCAGATACGCAGTATTTT.

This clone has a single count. In nucleotides, the CDR3 is TGTGCCAGCAGCGGGGGGACTGGGGCGGATAGTAATTCACCCCTCCACTTT. Translated, it gives CASSGGTGADSNSPLHF. The gene calls are TRBV5-4 and TRBJ1-6; tentative D call: TRBD1 (5 bases). Per the germline V gene, CDR1 is SGHNT and CDR2 is YYREEE (reference sequence). V was shortened by 4 bases and J by 6 bases, with 20 bases between the two germline ends. The CDR3 is 17 amino acids.